The next 20 T cell receptor beta chains were all read from a single sample in a study of control samples from healthy donors and cancer patients. The assay was immunoSEQ multiplex PCR, and TCRdb's table has in-frame clones only and misses some. The repertoire includes roughly 190,000 clones, about nine tenths of them detected once, and roughly 1.6% sits in the top ten. Material for sequencing was blood. The receptors were sampled from a woman in her twenties or thirties in good health.

In its sample, this clone was seen once. The gene calls are TRBV12-3 or TRBV12-4 and TRBJ1-1; a weak D match, TRBD1 (6 bases). V lost 1 base, J lost 4 bases, and 7 bases lay in between. CDR3 size: 13 residues. The chain's CDR3 is CASSLGGATEAFF. In DNA, the CDR3 is TGTGCCAGCAGTTTAGGGGGGGCCACTGAAGCTTTCTTT.

The chain uses TRBV3-1 (or the pseudogene TRBV3-2) and TRBJ1-2, with TRBD1 identical over 7 bases. Germline V gives CDR1 LGHDT, CDR2 YNNKEL (reference sequence). V lost 0 bases and J lost 2; bases outside the gene matches: 6. The length of the CDR3 is 16 residues. The chain's CDR3 is CASSQELRGQNYGYTF. For the CDR3, the DNA is TGTGCCAGCAGCCAAGAATTAAGGGGACAGAACTATGGCTACACCTTC.

The chain is built from TRBV7-8 and TRBJ1-1, with a possible D match to TRBD1 (5 bases). Germline loops: CDR1 SGHVS, CDR2 FQNEAQ. Trimming pared 1 base from V and 5 bases from J, leaving 8 bases between. The CDR3 covers 13 residues. DNA of the CDR3: TGTGCCAGCAGCTTAGGGGGCAGGACTGAAGCTTTCTTT. It is translated as CASSLGGRTEAFF.

The chain links TRBV29-1 to TRBJ1-1; 7 positions agree with TRBD1. The CDR3 length is 11 residues. The V gene end was trimmed by 6 bases and the J gene end by 3 bases; junction bases not matched to a gene: 1. Germline lookup yields CDR1 SQVTM and CDR2 ANQGSEA. CDR3 sequence reads: CSVGTDTEAFF. CDR3 nucleotide sequence: TGCAGCGTCGGGACAGACACTGAAGCTTTCTTT.

The chain joins TRBV5-1 to TRBJ1-1, with TRBD1 matching over 7 bases. CDR1 is SGHRS, CDR2 YFSETQ, per germline. The CDR3 consists of 14 residues. V trimming: 3 bases; J trimming: 0 bases; junction bases outside the gene matches: 2. The CDR3 reads CASSSGQMNTEAFF. The CDR3 DNA sequence: TGCGCCAGCAGCTCGGGACAGATGAACACTGAAGCTTTCTTT.

V usage is TRBV19 and J usage is TRBJ1-1, with D possibly TRBD1 on 5 matching bases. In germline, CDR1 is LNHDA, CDR2 SQIVND (reference sequence). The CDR3 is 12 amino acids. The V and J ends lost 7 bases and 1 base respectively, with 7 bases between them. CDR3 DNA: TGTGCCAGTACCCAGGGGAACACTGAAGCTTTCTTT. Its translation is CASTQGNTEAFF. The whole variable domain, remainder taken from reference TRBV19 and TRBJ1-1, is DGGITQSPKYLFRKEGQNVTLSCEQNLNHDAMYWYRQDPGQGLRLIYYSQIVNDFQKGDIAEGYSVSREKKESFPLTVTSAQKNPTAFYLCASTQGNTEAFFGQGTRLTVV.

CDR3 sequence: CASSTLAGGQETQYF. The CDR3 DNA follows: TGTGCCAGCAGTACCCTAGCGGGAGGACAAGAGACCCAGTACTTC. The V gene is TRBV2, the J gene TRBJ2-5, with 11 nucleotides matching TRBD2. The CDR3 sequence is 15 residues long. Germline lookup yields CDR1 SNHLY and CDR2 FYNNEI. V dropped 5 bases and J dropped 2; count of bases not matched to a gene: 4.

The J gene is TRBJ2-7, the V gene TRBV30; D gene uncertain. The germline V gene has CDR1 GTSNPN and CDR2 SVGIG (reference sequence). This CDR3 has 13 residues. V lost 0 bases and J lost 0, with 6 bases in between. CDR3 in amino acids: CAWSVAGSYEQYF. CDR3 nucleotide sequence: TGTGCCTGGAGTGTAGCCGGCTCCTACGAGCAGTACTTC. Supplemented by reference TRBV30 and TRBJ2-7, the full variable domain reads SQTIHQWPATLVQPVGSPLSLECTVEGTSNPNLYWYRQAAGRGLQLLFYSVGIGQISSEVPQNLSASRPQDRQFILSSKKLLLSDSGFYLCAWSVAGSYEQYFGPGTRLTVT.

As to this clone: Within the sample, other DNA sequences also encode this same CDR3. J is TRBJ1-5 and V is TRBV24-1; tentatively, D is TRBD1 (6 bases). The CDR3 has 13 amino acids. Germline assignment: CDR1 KGHDR and CDR2 SFDVKD. Trimming removed 7 bases at V and 4 bases at J, with 10 bases between. The CDR3 nucleotides read TGTGCCACCAGCGACAGGAGGAATCAGCCCCAGCATTTT. Translation: CATSDRRNQPQHF.

As to this clone: Other nucleotide sequences from this sample produce the same CDR3. The genes are TRBV19 and TRBJ2-1, with 8 positions matching TRBD2. This CDR3 is built from 15 residues. J lost 1 base, V lost 1 base, and 0 bases had no gene match. Looked up from germline, CDR1 is LNHDA and CDR2 is SQIVND (reference sequence). CDR3 DNA sequence: TGTGCCAGTAGTATAGGACTAGCGTCCTACAATGAGCAGTTCTTC. This sequence encodes CASSIGLASYNEQFF.

The chain couples TRBV27 to TRBJ2-5; D may be TRBD1 (5 bases). The V and J ends lost 5 bases and 5 bases respectively, with 12 bases between them. Per germline, CDR1 MNHEY and CDR2 SMNVEV (reference sequence). This CDR3 region has 13 residues. The CDR3 loop is CASSRRDRETQYF. In nucleotides, the CDR3 is TGTGCCAGCAGTCGCAGGGATCGGGAGACCCAGTACTTC.

The chain has TRBV5-1 and TRBJ2-1; D call uncertain. There are 14 residues in the CDR3. In germline, CDR1 is SGHRS, CDR2 YFSETQ. V was pared by 4 bases and J by 4 bases, with 12 bases between. Here the CDR3 DNA reads TGCGCCAGCAGCGTACTCGACTCGTACAATGAGCAGTTCTTC. Translated: CASSVLDSYNEQFF.

The chain is built from TRBV5-6 and TRBJ2-7, with D possibly being TRBD2 (6 bases). The length of the CDR3 is 16 residues. Trimming took off 0 bases at V and 0 bases at J, with 13 bases between the two ends. Per germline, CDR1 SGHDT and CDR2 YYEEEE. The DNA of the CDR3 is TGTGCCAGCAGCTTGGCCGGCGGGGCGAGCTCCTACGAGCAGTACTTC. It is translated as CASSLAGGASSYEQYF.

The rearrangement joins TRBV7-2 to TRBJ1-2, with TRBD1 matching 9 bases. CDR1 and CDR2 (germline): SGHTA, FQGNSA. This CDR3 is 16 amino acids long. The V and J ends lost 0 bases and 2 bases, in that order; junction bases with no gene match: 4. The CDR3: CASSLAIGTGNYGYTF. DNA for the CDR3: TGTGCCAGCAGCTTAGCCATAGGGACAGGGAACTATGGCTACACCTTC.

In its sample, this clone was seen once. The chain couples TRBV7-2 to TRBJ1-5; no definite D call. V lost 3 bases to trimming and J lost 0 bases, with 3 bases between them. The CDR3 runs 13 residues. Germline V gene sequence: CDR1 SGHTA, CDR2 FQGNSA. The CDR3: CASSFISNQPQHF. The CDR3 region has the DNA TGTGCCAGCAGCTTCATTAGCAATCAGCCCCAGCATTTT.

On this clone: This specimen includes other DNA sequences encoding the same CDR3. V usage is TRBV18 and J usage is TRBJ2-7, with D perhaps TRBD2 (5 bases). This CDR3 is built from 14 residues. Trimming cost V 0 bases and J 0 bases, with 6 bases left between them. Germline loops: CDR1 KGHSH, CDR2 LQKENI. CDR3 protein: CASSPPGSSYEQYF. The CDR3 DNA reads as TGTGCCAGCTCACCACCGGGGAGCTCCTACGAGCAGTACTTC.

The rearrangement links TRBV18 to TRBJ2-1; TRBD2 matches 11 bases. The V segment lost 3 bases and the J segment 7 bases; nucleotides outside the gene matches: 5. CDR3 size: 15 residues. Looked up from germline, CDR1 is KGHSH and CDR2 is LQKENI. CDR3 nucleotides: TGTGCCAGCTCACCCTCCCTAGCGGGGGGAAATGAGCAGTTCTTC. Protein sequence: CASSPSLAGGNEQFF.

The V call is TRBV5-5, the J call TRBJ2-7; TRBD1 matches at 9 bases. Germline values: CDR1 SGHKS, CDR2 YYEKEE (reference sequence). Unmatched junction bases numbered 5, after V lost 0 bases and J lost 1 base. The CDR3 contains 16 residues. The CDR3 DNA follows: TGTGCCAGCAGCTTGGATCGGGGGACAGGGTCCTACGAGCAGTACTTC. Protein sequence: CASSLDRGTGSYEQYF.

V usage is TRBV7-2 and J usage is TRBJ1-6; perhaps TRBD1 as D (6 bases). Germline-derived CDR1 and CDR2 are SGHTA and FQGNSA. V lost 3 bases, J lost 6 bases, and 9 bases lay in between. The CDR3 consists of 14 residues. The CDR3 coding sequence is TGTGCCAGCAGCTTCGGGGGGCCTAATTCACCCCTCCACTTT. Its protein product is CASSFGGPNSPLHF.

The rearrangement uses TRBV5-1 and TRBJ1-2; a weak D match, TRBD1 (5 bases). The V and J ends lost 2 bases and 6 bases respectively, with 11 bases between them. The CDR3 covers 13 residues. Germline CDR1 SGHRS, CDR2 YFSETQ. The CDR3 protein is CASSFEGLDGYTF. The CDR3 region has the DNA TGCGCCAGCAGCTTTGAGGGGCTAGATGGCTACACCTTC.